This T cell receptor (beta chain) was identified in a study of a mutant IDH1 vaccine in newly diagnosed glioma. Overall study: Patients got their first vaccination 4-6 weeks after radiotherapy alone, or with temozolomide cycles.

Comments on this clone: Its antigen is undetermined.

Germline CDR1 reads SGHKS; CDR2 reads YYEKEE (reference sequence). The CDR3 consists of 15 residues. V shed 0 bases, J shed 2 bases, and the junction held 5 bases outside the gene matches. Time point in this sample: week 11, during vaccination. In the vaccine, a single dose held 300 ug of the mutant IDH1 20-mer peptide, along with topical imiquimod. New IDH1-mutant, ATRX-lost WHO grade 3 or 4 astrocytomas occurred in donors. Generated by immunoSEQ multiplex PCR, the TCRdb table keeps only in-frame clones and is missing some. The sample lists tens of thousands of clones; over 80% were seen once. The starting material was PBMCs, obtained from a glioma patient whose treatment included an IDH1 peptide vaccine. This TCR was recovered from a man between 35 and 55 years old with glioma. The chain carries TRBV5-5 and TRBJ2-7; 7 positions match TRBD1. The DNA of the CDR3 is TGTGCCAGCAGCTTGGGGCTAGGGGGCGCCTACGAGCAGTACTTC. Its protein product is CASSLGLGGAYEQYF. The full variable domain, rest sourced from reference TRBV5-5 and TRBJ2-7, is DAGVTQSPTHLIKTRGQQVTLRCSPISGHKSVSWYQQVLGQGPQFIFQYYEKEERGRGNFPDRFSARQFPNYSSELNVNALLLGDSALYLCASSLGLGGAYEQYFGPGTRLTVT.